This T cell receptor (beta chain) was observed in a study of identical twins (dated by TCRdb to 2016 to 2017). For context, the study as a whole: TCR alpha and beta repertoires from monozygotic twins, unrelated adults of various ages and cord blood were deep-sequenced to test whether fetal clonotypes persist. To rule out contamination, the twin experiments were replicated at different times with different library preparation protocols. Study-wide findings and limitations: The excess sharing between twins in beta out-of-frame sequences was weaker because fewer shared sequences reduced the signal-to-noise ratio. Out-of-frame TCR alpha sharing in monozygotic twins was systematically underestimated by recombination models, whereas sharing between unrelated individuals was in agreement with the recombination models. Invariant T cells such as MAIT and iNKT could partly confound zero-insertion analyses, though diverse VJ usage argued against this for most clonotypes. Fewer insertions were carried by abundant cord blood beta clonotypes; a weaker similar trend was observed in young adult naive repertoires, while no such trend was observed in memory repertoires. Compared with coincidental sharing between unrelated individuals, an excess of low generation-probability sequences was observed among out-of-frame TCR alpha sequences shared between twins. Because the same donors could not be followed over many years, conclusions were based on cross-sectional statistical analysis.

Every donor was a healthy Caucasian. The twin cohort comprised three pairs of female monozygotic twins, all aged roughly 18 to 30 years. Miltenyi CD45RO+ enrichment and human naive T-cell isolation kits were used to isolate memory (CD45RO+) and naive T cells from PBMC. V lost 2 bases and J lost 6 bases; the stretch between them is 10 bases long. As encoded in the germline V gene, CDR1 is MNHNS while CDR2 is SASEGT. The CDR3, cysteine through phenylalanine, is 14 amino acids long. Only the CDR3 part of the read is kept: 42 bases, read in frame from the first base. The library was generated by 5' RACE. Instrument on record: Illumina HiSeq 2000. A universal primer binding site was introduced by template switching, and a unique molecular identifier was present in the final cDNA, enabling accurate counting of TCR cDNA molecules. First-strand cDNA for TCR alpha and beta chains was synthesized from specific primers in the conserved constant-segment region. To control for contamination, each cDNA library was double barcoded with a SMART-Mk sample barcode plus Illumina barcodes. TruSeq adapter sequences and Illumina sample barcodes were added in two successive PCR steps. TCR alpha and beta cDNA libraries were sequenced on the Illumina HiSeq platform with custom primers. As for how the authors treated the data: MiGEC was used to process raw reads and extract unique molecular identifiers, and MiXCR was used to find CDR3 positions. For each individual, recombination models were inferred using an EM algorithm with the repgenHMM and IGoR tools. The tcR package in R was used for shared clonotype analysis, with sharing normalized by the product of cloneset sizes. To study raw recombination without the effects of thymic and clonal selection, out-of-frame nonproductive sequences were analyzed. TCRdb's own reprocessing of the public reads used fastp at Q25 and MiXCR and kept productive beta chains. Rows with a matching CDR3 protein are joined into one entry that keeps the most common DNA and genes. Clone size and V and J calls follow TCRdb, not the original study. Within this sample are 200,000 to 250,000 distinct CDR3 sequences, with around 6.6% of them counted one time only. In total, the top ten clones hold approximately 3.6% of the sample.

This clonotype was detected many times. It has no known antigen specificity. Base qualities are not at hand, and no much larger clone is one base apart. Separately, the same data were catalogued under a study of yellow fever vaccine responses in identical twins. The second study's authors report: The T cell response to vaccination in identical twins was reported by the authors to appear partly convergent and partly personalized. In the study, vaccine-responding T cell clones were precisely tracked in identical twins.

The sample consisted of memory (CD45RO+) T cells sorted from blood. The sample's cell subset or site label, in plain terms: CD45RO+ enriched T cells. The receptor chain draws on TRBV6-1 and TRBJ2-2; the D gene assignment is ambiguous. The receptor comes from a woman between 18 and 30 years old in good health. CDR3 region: CASSEPILPGELFF. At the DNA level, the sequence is TGTGCCAGCAGTGAACCCATCCTCCCCGGGGAGCTGTTTTTT.